Here is one T cell receptor (beta chain) with its context. There is no known antigen for this receptor. No base quality information exists; no much larger clone differs at one position. This sample stems from a study of shared clonotypes between healthy human individuals (dated by TCRdb to 2020 to 2021). For context, the study as a whole: A couple of women and a few men aged 18 to 49 years were included in the cohort. Per donor, three plates each were used for CD4 naive and CD4 memory, two for CD8 naive, and one for CD8 memory. The study deeply sequenced blood TCR repertoires of five healthy adults to estimate repertoire size and the extent of clonotype sharing between individuals. To increase sequencing depth and limit assay-specific biases, different laboratories used diverse techniques to prepare libraries and sequence TCR repertoires. Per donor, leukapheresis produced somewhere between about 0.85 and 10 billion PBMCs.

Using the deep immunoSEQ assay, multiplex PCR amplified TCR CDR3 regions from genomic DNA. For each cell subset, the extracted genomic DNA was distributed evenly across all wells of several immunoSEQ 96-well plates, and each plate served as one replicate. For sorted subsets, 200 to 250 ng of genomic DNA, equivalent to 25,000 to 35,000 T cell genomes, went into each replicate PCR. Purified libraries were quantified with a Qubit 3.0 fluorometer, sized on a Bioanalyzer 2100, and re-quantified with the KAPA Library Quantification kit. Every immunoSEQ 96-well plate was sequenced on a separate single-read 150-cycle Illumina NextSeq 550 flow cell. On the study's bioinformatics: Because only junctional sequences without quality scores were contained in the immunoSEQ output, filtering matching that applied to full-length reads could not be performed. To assign V/J genes and CDR3, sequences were annotated using PyIR, a Python wrapper for IgBLAST v1.9, with IMGT germline references. Reads with weak V/J assignments (E-value above 1e-6), missing CDR3, stop codons, out-of-frame junctions, or ambiguous translated residues were removed. A V3J clonotype was defined by an identical inferred V gene, J gene, and CDR3 amino acid sequence. To compute the percentage overlap between repertoires, the number of shared unique clonotypes was divided by the size of the smaller repertoire. RTK rarefaction, the Chao1 estimator, and Recon v2.1 estimates of unobserved clonotypes were used to assess repertoire richness. Generation probabilities for all TCRbeta clonotypes obtained by the gDNA method from a handful of donors were computed using OLGA. Imported from immuneACCESS, the table was reduced by TCRdb to in-frame sequences with V and J called. These copies leave out some clones; in studies compared against another copy, an unresolved V gene accounts for under half, and the cause of the remainder is not known. V and J calls and clone size come straight from that table; D and trimming were deduced from the DNA. Across this sample there are 2 million or so clones, with 85% to 95% seen only once. The ten largest account for about 1.1% of the sample.

What the study reported, not specific to this receptor: Only blood was sampled, and tissue TCR repertoires likely differ from those in blood. Larger estimated clonotype richness was generally found for naive subsets than for memory subsets. Sharing across several donors was observed for 4.5% to 6.5% of naive CD4, 3.5% of naive CD8, 2% to 2.5% of memory CD4, and about 0.4% of memory CD8 clonotypes. The genetic and exposure-history diversity represented was limited by the small number of donors. Compared with non-shared clonotypes, clonotypes shared by all four sorted-subset donors had higher generation probabilities. Pairwise subsampling indicated that sequencing depth was expected to affect the degree of clonotype sharing among donors. Even with the large sequencing depth, rarefaction of the sorted-subset datasets indicated that sequencing was incomplete.

CD8 naive samples consisted of CD45RO-negative cells that were positively selected for CCR7, yielding a CD45RA+CCR7+ population without TemRA cells. The donors were healthy, HIV-negative adults who had no recently reported acute infections or vaccinations. All donors were Caucasian adults living in Nashville, Tennessee, USA. Blood was collected by leukapheresis, and PBMCs were isolated by Ficoll-Histopaque density gradient centrifugation and then cryopreserved in liquid nitrogen vapor phase. Analytical flow cytometry was used to check the purity and quantity of each magnetically sorted T cell population. Genomic DNA was isolated from every sorted fraction and measured by UV absorbance on a Nanodrop 2000c. This receptor was taken from a man younger than 35 in good health. Sequences were obtained from naive CD8+ T cells sorted from blood. In light of the paper, this sample's cell subset or site label describes: CD45RA+CCR7+.

CDR3 reads: CASAGSYEQYF. At the DNA level, the sequence is TGCGCCAGCGCCGGGAGCTACGAGCAGTACTTC. This receptor chain uses TRBV10-2 and TRBJ2-7; the D gene is perhaps TRBD2, on 6 matching bases. V is shortened by 8 bases, J by 3 bases, and the region joining them spans 8 bases. There are 11 amino acids in the CDR3, from cysteine to phenylalanine inclusive. The DNA shown is the 33-base CDR3, in frame from base 1. Taken from the germline V gene, the CDR1 and CDR2 loops are WSHSY and SAAADI.